Presented here are 15 T cell receptor beta chains from one specimen sequenced in a study of beta chain features in type 1 diabetes. Expressed TCRB transcripts were sequenced after all isolated RNA was converted to cDNA. Profiled with immunoSEQ multiplex PCR; TCRdb holds only in-frame clones, not every one. The sample yields about 160,000 clones, just over 9% seen once. Sequencing was performed on central memory CD4+ T cells from blood. The receptors here all came from a young woman in good health.

This clone has more than one count but fewer than ten. The chain combines TRBV7-9 with TRBJ1-1, with a weak D call TRBD1 (5 bases). CDR3 length: 16 residues. Germline-derived CDR1 and CDR2 are SEHNR and FQNEAQ (reference sequence). V shed 0 bases and J shed 0 bases, with 11 bases lying between them. The CDR3, as DNA: TGTGCCAGCAGCTTAGCCCCGGCAGGGCTGAACACTGAAGCTTTCTTT. Its translation is CASSLAPAGLNTEAFF.

This clone was counted a few times. The rearrangement links TRBV19 to TRBJ2-4; D is perhaps TRBD1 (6 bases). V dropped 5 bases and J dropped 0 bases, with 11 bases sitting between them. Germline CDR1 reads LNHDA; CDR2 reads SQIVND (reference sequence). This CDR3 spans 15 amino acids. CDR3 DNA: TGTGCCAGTAGTGCATCAGGGGTAGCCAAAAACATTCAGTACTTC. This codes for CASSASGVAKNIQYF.

CDR3 bases: TGTGCCAGCAACCCGGGACAACGGGATGGCTACACCTTC. Translation gives CASNPGQRDGYTF. This chain connects TRBV6-6 to TRBJ1-2; tentative D call: TRBD1 (6 bases). This CDR3 contains 13 residues. Germline V gene sequence: CDR1 MNHNY, CDR2 SVGAGI (reference sequence). Trimming took off 7 bases at V and 6 bases at J, with 15 bases between the two ends.

The chain recombines TRBV19 with TRBJ1-2; 7 bases align to TRBD1. CDR1 is LNHDA, CDR2 SQIVND, per germline (reference sequence). CDR3 length equals 14 residues. J gave up 4 bases and V 8 bases, and 10 bases lay outside the gene matches. Here the CDR3 DNA reads TGTGCCAGTTACAGGGCTGCAGGGGGCTATGGCTACACCTTC. Residues: CASYRAAGGYGYTF.

The V and J genes are TRBV11-2 and TRBJ2-3, with no clear D. With 1 base removed from V and 0 bases from J, the gap between germline ends came to 5 bases. The CDR3 has 14 amino acids. Germline V gene sequence: CDR1 SGHAT, CDR2 FQNNGV. CDR3 sequence reads: CASSLGQSTDTQYF. CDR3 DNA sequence: TGTGCCAGCAGCTTAGGTCAGAGCACAGATACGCAGTATTTT. Full variable domain (rest looked up from reference TRBV11-2 and TRBJ2-3): EAGVAQSPRYKIIEKRQSVAFWCNPISGHATLYWYQQILGQGPKLLIQFQNNGVVDDSQLPKDRFSAERLKGVDSTLKIQPAKLEDSAVYLCASSLGQSTDTQYFGPGTRLTVL.

There are a few counts of this clone. The chain recombines TRBV5-1 with TRBJ2-3, with D possibly TRBD2 on 5 matching bases. The CDR3 spans 14 residues. V lost 0 bases, J lost 4 bases, and 9 bases lay in between. Germline V gives CDR1 SGHRS, CDR2 YFSETQ. Here the CDR3 DNA reads TGCGCCAGCAGCTTGGGTCGGGGTCCAGATACGCAGTATTTT. Translation: CASSLGRGPDTQYF.

This rearrangement joins TRBV4-3 to TRBJ1-2, with D unclear. V was clipped by 1 base and J by 5 bases, with 5 bases between them. The CDR3 contains 12 residues. Germline V CDR1 and CDR2: LGHNA, YSLEER. The CDR3 loop reads CASSQAGYGYTF. DNA for the CDR3: TGCGCCAGCAGCCAAGCCGGTTATGGCTACACCTTC.

This clone has more than one count but fewer than ten. J is TRBJ1-2 and V is TRBV9; the match to TRBD1 covers 7 bases. CDR1 SGDLS and CDR2 YYNGEE come from the germline V gene. J was trimmed by 6 bases and V by 3 bases; bases with no gene match: 5. The CDR3 runs to 13 residues. CDR3 amino acids: CASSADRDHGYTF. The CDR3 DNA sequence: TGTGCCAGCAGCGCCGACAGGGACCATGGCTACACCTTC.

This clone showed up just a few times. The V call is TRBV18, the J call TRBJ2-7; D is perhaps TRBD2 (5 bases). Germline values: CDR1 KGHSH, CDR2 LQKENI. The CDR3 is 13 amino acids. V lost 2 bases and J lost 3, with 8 bases in between. CDR3 amino acids: CASSPNGDYEQYF. The DNA of the CDR3 is TGTGCCAGCTCACCAAACGGGGACTACGAGCAGTACTTC.

The chain employs TRBV5-4 and TRBJ2-1, with a weak D call TRBD1 (5 bases). Trimming took off 3 bases at V and 3 bases at J, with 10 bases between the two ends. This CDR3 region has 14 residues. The V gene's germline CDR1 is SGHNT and CDR2 YYREEE (reference sequence). In DNA, the CDR3 is TGTGCCAGCAGCTCCGGACAAGTCTACAATGAGCAGTTCTTC. Residues: CASSSGQVYNEQFF. Together with reference TRBV5-4 and TRBJ2-1, the CDR3 gives the full variable domain: ETGVTQSPTHLIKTRGQQVTLRCSSQSGHNTVSWYQQALGQGPQFIFQYYREEENGRGNFPPRFSGLQFPNYSSELNVNALELDDSALYLCASSSGQVYNEQFFGPGTRLTVL.

The chain uses TRBV7-2 and TRBJ2-5; D is perhaps TRBD2 (5 bases). Germline CDR1 is SGHTA and CDR2 is FQGNSA. CDR3 length: 13 residues. Between the trimmed V and J ends, which lost 5 bases and 2 bases, there was a span of 9 bases. The CDR3 nucleotides read TGTGCCAGCAGCAGGGAGAGACAAGAGACCCAGTACTTC. Translation: CASSRERQETQYF. Complete variable domain (other parts from reference TRBV7-2 and TRBJ2-5): GAGVSQSPSNKVTEKGKDVELRCDPISGHTALYWYRQSLGQGLEFLIYFQGNSAPDKSGLPSDRFSAERTGGSVSTLTIQRTQQEDSAVYLCASSRERQETQYFGPGTRLLVL.

The V call is TRBV18, the J call TRBJ2-7; 8 bases map to TRBD1. With V trimmed by 3 bases and J by 6 bases, 7 bases remained unmatched. This CDR3 region has 14 residues. CDR1 KGHSH and CDR2 LQKENI come from the germline V gene. CDR3 nucleotide sequence: TGTGCCAGCTCACCTGGACAGGGTGGCGGCGAGCAGTACTTC. It yields the protein CASSPGQGGGEQYF.

This clone was detected only a few times. This chain links TRBV11-2 with TRBJ2-3, with TRBD2 identical over 12 bases. The germline V gene has CDR1 SGHAT and CDR2 FQNNGV. This CDR3 is 17 amino acids long. V lost 3 bases to trimming and J lost 0 bases; unmatched junction nucleotides: 4. The CDR3 loop reads CASSFPGTSGSTDTQYF. Here the CDR3 DNA reads TGTGCCAGCAGCTTTCCTGGGACTAGCGGGAGCACAGATACGCAGTATTTT.

This clone was seen more than once but under ten times. This chain joins TRBV7-2 and TRBJ1-5; D gene uncertain. CDR3 length: 14 amino acids. Trimming pared 5 bases from V and 6 bases from J, leaving 14 bases between. The germline CDR1 and CDR2 sequences are SGHTA and FQGNSA. The CDR3 here is CASSPTVRGQPQHF. Written as DNA, the CDR3 is TGTGCCAGCAGCCCGACGGTGAGAGGTCAGCCCCAGCATTTT.

This clone was detected a few times. The J gene is TRBJ2-6, the V gene TRBV18; a weak D match, TRBD1 (5 bases). V lost 3 bases to trimming and J lost 0 bases, with 6 bases between them. The CDR3 loop spans 15 amino acids. Germline V CDR1 and CDR2: KGHSH, LQKENI. The CDR3 spells CASSPQGSGANVLTF. The CDR3, as DNA: TGTGCCAGCTCACCCCAGGGCTCTGGGGCCAACGTCCTGACTTTC.